A selection of T cell receptor beta chains follows, all from one sample in a study of blood T cell repertoires in COVID-19. Here immunoSEQ multiplex PCR was the method, and the copy in TCRdb shows in-frame clones only, minus some. This sample has 210,000 or so clones, with 88% found just once. Material: peripheral blood. The source is a woman aged 40 to 55 who had recovered from COVID-19. CDR3s include the opening cysteine and the closing phenylalanine or tryptophan. D genes are given only for firm matches. Size is omitted from some rows. Given values are once, few, many or a class for expanded clones.

clone size	V gene	J gene	D gene	CDR3 protein	CDR3 DNA
-	TRBV28	TRBJ2-1	-	CASSSRDTLYNEQFF	TGTGCCAGCAGCTCCCGGGACACCCTCTACAATGAGCAGTTCTTC
-	TRBV9	TRBJ2-1	-	CASSVGERSSYNEQFF	TGTGCCAGCAGCGTAGGAGAGAGGAGCTCCTACAATGAGCAGTTCTTC
few	TRBV19	TRBJ2-2	TRBD2	CASSMWGGLSTGELFF	TGTGCCAGTAGTATGTGGGGGGGTTTAAGCACCGGGGAGCTGTTTTTT
-	TRBV5-1	TRBJ1-3	-	CASSPLLGNTIYF	TGCGCCAGCAGCCCCCTACTTGGAAACACCATATATTTT
-	TRBV28	TRBJ2-7	-	CASSFGGSYEQYF	TGTGCCAGCAGTTTCGGGGGATCCTACGAGCAGTACTTC
-	TRBV5-1	TRBJ2-3	-	CASSSGITTDTQYF	TGCGCCAGCAGCTCCGGGATTACCACAGATACGCAGTATTTT
-	TRBV27	TRBJ2-1	TRBD2	CASKREGDEQFF	TGTGCCAGCAAGCGGGAGGGGGATGAGCAGTTCTTC
-	TRBV4-2	TRBJ2-3	TRBD2	CASSQAPLAGTDTQYF	TGTGCCAGCAGCCAAGCGCCACTAGCGGGCACAGATACGCAGTATTTT
-	TRBV27	TRBJ2-7	TRBD1	CASSPRTGARYEQYF	TGTGCCAGCAGTCCCCGGACAGGGGCTCGATACGAGCAGTACTTC
-	TRBV19	TRBJ1-5	-	CASRPPNQPQHF	TGTGCCAGCCGTCCCCCCAATCAGCCCCAGCATTTT
few	TRBV5-1	TRBJ1-6	-	CASRGSGSYNSPLHF	TGCGCCAGCAGAGGATCAGGGTCCTATAATTCACCCCTCCACTTT
-	TRBV11-2	TRBJ2-1	TRBD2	CASTAGGPYNEQFF	TGTGCCAGCACCGCGGGAGGACCCTACAATGAGCAGTTCTTC
-	TRBV28	TRBJ1-2	-	CASSNSYGYTF	TGTGCCAGCAGCAATTCCTATGGCTACACCTTC
-	TRBV2	TRBJ2-1	-	CASSEEGVLYNEQFF	TGTGCCAGCAGTGAAGAAGGGGTGTTATACAATGAGCAGTTCTTC
-	TRBV9	TRBJ2-1	TRBD2	CASSVGAGGLDEQFF	TGTGCCAGCAGCGTAGGAGCGGGAGGGTTGGATGAGCAGTTCTTC
-	TRBV19	TRBJ1-1	TRBD1	CASSIPGQGNTEAFF	TGTGCCAGTAGTATACCGGGACAGGGGAACACTGAAGCTTTCTTT
-	TRBV10-3	TRBJ2-2	-	CAISGPGLYTGELFF	TGTGCCATCAGCGGCCCGGGACTTTACACCGGGGAGCTGTTTTTT